This section outlines one T cell receptor (beta chain) sequence together with its context. Its antigen is still unknown. This sample stems from a study of OX40 agonist ivuxolimab in advanced cancers. About the research overall: Dose-escalation patients suffered from hepatocellular carcinoma, melanoma, renal cell or head and neck cancer.

This table comes from immunoSEQ multiplex PCR, and its TCRdb copy is limited to in-frame clones, with some not included. In the table there are about 64,000 clones, approximately 86% of which are singletons. Study-wide findings and caveats: With doses of 0.1 to 3.0 mg/kg, CD4+ and CD8+ blood T cells had undergone clonal expansion by week 6. Expansion of clones was among the lowest in partial responders at 0.1-3.0 mg/kg.

The CDR3 contains 16 residues. Germline lookup yields CDR1 LGHNA and CDR2 YSLEER. V lost 4 bases and J lost 3, with 17 bases in between. The sequencing used CD4+ or CD8+ T cells sorted from blood, collected in a trial of the OX40 agonist ivuxolimab. V and J are TRBV4-3 and TRBJ2-3; a possible D gene is TRBD1 (6 bases). This sequence originates from an adult with an advanced solid tumor such as melanoma, head and neck, liver or kidney cancer. The CDR3 region is CASSLLLGDKTDTQYF. In DNA form, the CDR3 reads TGCGCCAGCAGCCTCCTTCTAGGGGACAAAACAGATACGCAGTATTTT.